The entry that follows covers one T cell receptor beta chain sequence. Its antigen remains unidentified. This sample stems from a study of cytomegalovirus exposure and HLA in healthy donors. Study-wide findings and caveats: A later analysis, which compared TCR beta chains of equal frequency, found the HLA-associated ones more clonally expanded. The CMV antigen specificity of a few CMV-associated chains was confirmed through in vitro analysis.

13 Jbeta primers and 60 Vbeta primers were used for the PCR. The repertoire was sequenced with immunoSEQ multiplex PCR; TCRdb's copy has only in-frame clones and lacks some. Here the sample spans fewer than 110,000 clones, 74% being singletons. The CDR3 loop spans 12 amino acids. V was shortened by 4 bases and J by 10 bases, with 12 bases between the two germline ends. Germline V lookup: CDR1 SGHDT, CDR2 YYEEEE. Sequencing was done on a sample of PBMCs. The chain recombines TRBV5-6 with TRBJ2-1; TRBD1 is a possible D gene (5 bases). This receptor was identified in a woman aged 40 to 50 in good health and CMV-seropositive. Written as DNA, the CDR3 is TGTGCCAGCAGCCTGACATCAGGGGAGCAGTTCTTC. As protein: CASSLTSGEQFF.